The rows below give T cell receptor beta chains drawn from one sample of a study of T-cell reconstitution after alpha-beta-depleted transplantation in children. TCRdb called the PCR reads again in MiXCR, with one record for every CDR3 protein. The table shows 450,000 to 600,000 distinct CDR3 sequences, with approximately 29% occurring only once. Source: PBMCs from the stem cell graft donor, taken from the stem cell graft. Source of these receptors: a human donor who donated a stem cell graft to a child with aplastic anemia. Both conserved end residues are part of each CDR3. The D gene is left open where the match is weak. Clone size appears in some rows only: once, few, many, or a class for an expanded clone.

size: many; D: .; J: TRBJ2-3; V: TRBV12-3/TRBV12-4; CDR3: CASSLRRSTDTQYF; DNA: TGTGCCAGCAGCTTAAGGAGAAGCACAGATACGCAGTATTTT
size: .; D: .; J: TRBJ1-4; V: TRBV20-1; CDR3: CSARDTNEKLFF; DNA: TGCAGTGCTAGAGATACAAATGAAAAACTGTTTTTT
size: .; D: .; J: TRBJ1-1; V: TRBV7-9; CDR3: CASSDGTIEAFF; DNA: TGTGCCAGCAGCGACGGGACTATCGAAGCTTTCTTT
size: .; D: TRBD1; J: TRBJ1-1; V: TRBV7-8; CDR3: CASSSRTGSATEAFF; DNA: TGTGCCAGCAGTTCCAGGACAGGGTCGGCCACTGAAGCTTTCTTT
size: .; D: .; J: TRBJ1-4; V: TRBV7-9; CDR3: CASSLAGGLEKLFF; DNA: TGTGCCAGCAGCTTAGCCGGGGGCCTTGAAAAACTGTTTTTT
size: few; D: .; J: TRBJ1-4; V: TRBV5-1; CDR3: CASSLDLGGEKLFF; DNA: TGCGCCAGCAGCTTGGACCTCGGGGGGGAAAAACTGTTTTTT
size: .; D: .; J: TRBJ2-3; V: TRBV7-3; CDR3: CASSLRPDETDTQYF; DNA: TGTGCCAGCAGCTTAAGACCCGACGAGACAGATACGCAGTATTTT
size: few; D: TRBD2; J: TRBJ2-1; V: TRBV20-1; CDR3: CSASLESGRSYNEQFF; DNA: TGCAGTGCTAGTTTGGAGAGCGGGAGGTCCTACAATGAGCAGTTCTTC
size: .; D: .; J: TRBJ2-5; V: TRBV7-2; CDR3: CASSLYLTGQETQYF; DNA: TGTGCCAGCAGCCTTTACTTAACGGGGCAAGAGACCCAGTACTTC
size: few; D: .; J: TRBJ2-2; V: TRBV18; CDR3: CASSPLPGELFF; DNA: TGTGCCAGCTCACCACTTCCCGGGGAGCTGTTTTTT
size: many; D: .; J: TRBJ1-5; V: TRBV20-1; CDR3: CSARVPGLFNQPQHF; DNA: TGCAGTGCTAGGGTCCCGGGGTTGTTTAATCAGCCCCAGCATTTT
size: few; D: .; J: TRBJ1-2; V: TRBV12-3/TRBV12-4; CDR3: CASSPSMAGYTF; DNA: TGTGCCAGCAGCCCATCCATGGCGGGCTACACCTTC
size: .; D: .; J: TRBJ1-4; V: TRBV7-2; CDR3: CASSHRGGGEKLFF; DNA: TGTGCCAGCAGCCACCGCGGGGGAGGGGAAAAACTGTTTTTT
size: .; D: .; J: TRBJ1-4; V: TRBV27; CDR3: CASSLSGGKLFF; DNA: TGTGCCAGCAGTTTATCAGGGGGAAAACTGTTTTTT
size: few; D: .; J: TRBJ2-7; V: TRBV27; CDR3: CASSQDASYEQYF; DNA: TGTGCCAGCAGCCAAGACGCTTCCTACGAGCAGTACTTC
size: .; D: TRBD2; J: TRBJ2-3; V: TRBV27; CDR3: CASSDPRLAGGTDTQYF; DNA: TGTGCCAGCAGTGACCCTAGACTAGCGGGAGGGACAGATACGCAGTATTTT
size: .; D: TRBD1; J: TRBJ1-1; V: TRBV6-1; CDR3: CASSPDRDYTEAFF; DNA: TGTGCCAGCAGCCCGGACAGGGACTACACTGAAGCTTTCTTT
size: few; D: .; J: TRBJ2-2; V: TRBV29-1; CDR3: CSAESGTSTGELFF; DNA: TGCAGCGCCGAATCCGGGACTTCAACCGGGGAGCTGTTTTTT
size: .; D: .; J: TRBJ2-1; V: TRBV19; CDR3: CASRSIYNEQFF; DNA: TGTGCCAGTAGAAGCATTTACAATGAGCAGTTCTTC
size: few; D: .; J: TRBJ2-6; V: TRBV7-6; CDR3: CASSPWPPEAGGANVLTF; DNA: TGTGCCAGCAGCCCTTGGCCACCCGAAGCTGGTGGGGCCAACGTCCTGACTTTC
size: .; D: TRBD1; J: TRBJ1-1; V: TRBV20-1; CDR3: CSAPTGGETEAFF; DNA: TGCAGTGCTCCTACAGGGGGCGAAACTGAAGCTTTCTTT
size: .; D: .; J: TRBJ1-5; V: TRBV4-2; CDR3: CASSQDGSESNQPQHF; DNA: TGTGCCAGCAGCCAAGACGGATCAGAATCCAATCAGCCCCAGCATTTT
size: .; D: TRBD2; J: TRBJ2-2; V: TRBV27; CDR3: CASSLLGGWGTGELFF; DNA: TGTGCCAGCAGTTTATTGGGAGGGTGGGGCACCGGGGAGCTGTTTTTT
size: .; D: TRBD1; J: TRBJ2-1; V: TRBV29-1; CDR3: CSVARGLYNEQFF; DNA: TGCAGCGTTGCCAGGGGGCTTTACAATGAGCAGTTCTTC
size: few; D: TRBD1; J: TRBJ1-2; V: TRBV6-5; CDR3: CASSYLGTGKGYTF; DNA: TGTGCCAGCAGTTACCTGGGGACAGGGAAAGGCTACACCTTC
size: .; D: .; J: TRBJ1-4; V: TRBV12-3/TRBV12-4; CDR3: CASSLGHLEKLFF; DNA: TGTGCCAGCAGTTTGGGACACCTTGAAAAACTGTTTTTT
size: .; D: TRBD1; J: TRBJ1-5; V: TRBV4-2; CDR3: CASSQGRQGSGQPQHF; DNA: TGTGCCAGCAGCCAAGGTAGACAGGGGTCGGGGCAGCCCCAGCATTTT
size: few; D: .; J: TRBJ1-4; V: TRBV2; CDR3: CASSAAQGRATNEKLFF; DNA: TGTGCCAGCAGTGCGGCGCAGGGAAGGGCGACTAATGAAAAACTGTTTTTT
size: .; D: .; J: TRBJ2-3; V: TRBV20-1; CDR3: CSAKTDTQYF; DNA: TGCAGTGCTAAAACCGATACGCAGTATTTT
size: .; D: .; J: TRBJ2-1; V: TRBV18; CDR3: CASSPPVARQYNEQFF; DNA: TGTGCCAGCTCACCACCGGTAGCGCGACAGTACAATGAGCAGTTCTTC
size: few; D: TRBD1; J: TRBJ1-2; V: TRBV25-1; CDR3: CASSDNRGGYGYTF; DNA: TGTGCCAGCAGCGACAACAGGGGTGGCTATGGCTACACCTTC
size: .; D: .; J: TRBJ2-3; V: TRBV5-1; CDR3: CASSLVAGHGADTQYF; DNA: TGCGCCAGCAGCTTGGTTGCGGGACATGGGGCAGATACGCAGTATTTT
size: many; D: .; J: TRBJ2-5; V: TRBV5-1; CDR3: CASSLAGLGETQYF; DNA: TGCGCCAGCAGCTTGGCTGGTTTGGGGGAGACCCAGTACTTC
size: .; D: TRBD2; J: TRBJ2-1; V: TRBV27; CDR3: CASTLGGLGNNEQFF; DNA: TGTGCCAGCACCCTGGGGGGACTAGGGAACAATGAGCAGTTCTTC
size: few; D: TRBD2; J: TRBJ2-2; V: TRBV6-2/TRBV6-3; CDR3: CASSYAPSGHTGELFF; DNA: TGTGCCAGCAGTTATGCCCCTAGCGGCCACACCGGGGAGCTGTTTTTT
size: .; D: .; J: TRBJ2-4; V: TRBV18; CDR3: CASSPTENIQYF; DNA: TGTGCCAGCTCACCCACAGAAAACATTCAGTACTTC
size: few; D: .; J: TRBJ2-1; V: TRBV20-1; CDR3: CSASDSSSQFF; DNA: TGCAGTGCTAGCGACAGCTCGTCGCAGTTCTTC
size: .; D: .; J: TRBJ2-3; V: TRBV7-2; CDR3: CASSARLVDTQYF; DNA: TGTGCCAGCAGCGCACGACTAGTAGATACGCAGTATTTT
size: few; D: TRBD1; J: TRBJ1-1; V: TRBV12-3/TRBV12-4; CDR3: CASRETGGRDTEAFF; DNA: TGTGCCAGCAGAGAAACAGGGGGCAGGGACACTGAAGCTTTCTTT
size: few; D: TRBD2; J: TRBJ2-7; V: TRBV6-5; CDR3: CASSYSSGEGYEQYF; DNA: TGTGCCAGCAGTTACTCGTCTGGGGAGGGCTACGAGCAGTACTTC
size: .; D: TRBD2; J: TRBJ2-5; V: TRBV9; CDR3: CASSVDDGGLAGWETQYF; DNA: TGTGCCAGCAGCGTAGATGATGGAGGACTAGCGGGATGGGAGACCCAGTACTTC
size: few; D: TRBD2; J: TRBJ2-7; V: TRBV20-1; CDR3: CSARASGRAYEQYF; DNA: TGCAGTGCTCGGGCTAGCGGGAGGGCCTACGAGCAGTACTTC
size: few; D: TRBD2; J: TRBJ2-2; V: TRBV29-1; CDR3: CSAGLAGGGELFF; DNA: TGCAGCGCCGGACTAGCGGGAGGCGGGGAGCTGTTTTTT